These 14 T cell receptor beta chains were all obtained from the same sample, sequenced in a study of shared clonotypes between healthy human individuals (TCRdb year 2020). Libraries were prepared through the immunoSEQ multiplex PCR assay. Held by TCRdb, this immuneACCESS table contains in-frame sequences only and omits some clones. Under half of the omission traces to an unresolved V gene where checked; the cause of the rest is unknown. Here the sample has about 800,000 clones; approximately 97% occur a single time. Over 0.2% of the sample is held by the ten biggest clonotypes. CD8 naive samples were CD45RO-negative cells positively selected for CCR7, giving a CD45RA+CCR7+ population that excluded TemRA cells. The sample was naive CD8+ T cells sorted from blood. The sample's cell subset or site label, decoded: CD45RA+CCR7+. All receptors come from a man aged 25-45 years in good health.

This sequence joins TRBV4-1 and TRBJ2-1; 7 positions agree with TRBD1. V shed 2 bases, J shed 2 bases, and the junction held 3 bases outside the gene matches. Germline V CDR1 and CDR2: MGHRA, YSYEKL. The CDR3 has 15 amino acids. DNA for the CDR3: TGCGCCAGCAGCCAAAAGGGGGCGGCCTACAATGAGCAGTTCTTC. It yields the protein CASSQKGAAYNEQFF.

The chain couples TRBV5-4 to TRBJ2-1; D might be TRBD2 (6 bases). This CDR3 has 13 residues. Trimming cost V 4 bases and J 3 bases, with 8 bases left between them. The germline gives CDR1 SGHNT, CDR2 YYREEE (reference sequence). DNA of the CDR3: TGTGCCAGCAGCGTAGCGGACTACAATGAGCAGTTCTTC. Its protein product is CASSVADYNEQFF.

The V and J genes are TRBV29-1 and TRBJ1-2; D call uncertain. CDR1 is SQVTM, CDR2 ANQGSEA, per germline. Between the trimmed V and J ends, which lost 1 base and 2 bases, there was a span of 8 bases. The length of the CDR3 is 13 residues. CDR3 protein: CSVEGRSNYGYTF. CDR3 sequence (DNA): TGCAGCGTTGAAGGTAGATCCAACTATGGCTACACCTTC.

J is TRBJ2-7 and V is TRBV7-6, with a weak D call TRBD2 (7 bases). Germline CDR1 and CDR2: SGHVS and FNYEAQ. The CDR3 is 15 residues long. Deletions cut 6 bases from V and 3 bases from J, with 18 bases between. The CDR3 here is CASSIRGGLNYEQYF. Written as DNA, the CDR3 is TGTGCCAGCAGTATTAGGGGGGGACTGAACTACGAGCAGTACTTC.

Written as DNA, the CDR3 is TGTGCCAGCTCACCACTGTCGGGGCGCAATGAGCAGTTCTTC. As protein: CASSPLSGRNEQFF. The chain recombines TRBV18 with TRBJ2-1; the D call may be TRBD1 or TRBD2 (5 bases each). CDR3 length: 14 amino acids. V lost 1 base, J lost 6 bases, and 10 bases lay in between. CDR1 is KGHSH and CDR2 is LQKENI in the germline V gene.

V usage is TRBV7-9 and J usage is TRBJ1-4, with D unclear. The germline V and J ends were trimmed by 8 bases and 6 bases, with 25 bases remaining between them. The length of the CDR3 is 17 residues. Germline CDR1 SEHNR, CDR2 FQNEAQ (reference sequence). CDR3 coding DNA: TGTGCCAGCGATCGTCCTGACGTGCGGGCGCCGGATGAAAAACTGTTTTTT. It is translated as CASDRPDVRAPDEKLFF.

Concerning this clone itself: Other DNA sequences in the sample encode the same CDR3. DNA for the CDR3: TGTGCCAGTAGTATCGGAGGAGGGGCTTACGAGCAGTACTTC. Translation: CASSIGGGAYEQYF. The genes are TRBV19 and TRBJ2-7; TRBD2 is a possible D gene (6 bases). Trimming removed 3 bases at V and 4 bases at J, with 13 bases between. Germline CDR1 is LNHDA and CDR2 is SQIVND (reference sequence). This CDR3 is built from 14 residues.

This clone turned up a few times. V gene TRBV7-9 combines with J gene TRBJ2-7, with 8 bases identical to TRBD2. The length of the CDR3 is 14 residues. Unmatched junction bases numbered 10, after V lost 7 bases and J lost 5 bases. Germline V gene sequence: CDR1 SEHNR, CDR2 FQNEAQ (reference sequence). This chain's CDR3 is CASTDGGGNHEQYF. As DNA, the CDR3 is TGTGCCAGCACCGACGGGGGGGGCAACCACGAGCAGTACTTC. The whole variable domain, remainder taken from reference TRBV7-9 and TRBJ2-7, is DTGVSQNPRHKITKRGQNVTFRCDPISEHNRLYWYRQTLGQGPEFLTYFQNEAQLEKSRLLSDRFSAERPKGSFSTLEIQRTEQGDSAMYLCASTDGGGNHEQYFGPGTRLTVT.

The V gene is TRBV6-6, the J gene TRBJ2-5; D not resolved. Germline CDR1 reads MNHNY; CDR2 reads SVGAGI (reference sequence). Trimming cost V 5 bases and J 4 bases, with 14 bases left between them. The CDR3 is 14 residues long. This chain's CDR3 is CASSPGWMVETQYF. The DNA of the CDR3 is TGTGCCAGCAGTCCCGGCTGGATGGTAGAGACCCAGTACTTC.

In its sample, this clone was seen once. The chain combines TRBV9 with TRBJ1-2; the D gene is possibly TRBD1 (5 bases). The V gene lost 3 bases and the J gene lost 4 bases, with 19 bases spanning the gap. The germline CDR1 and CDR2 sequences are SGDLS and YYNGEE. CDR3 size: 16 residues. The CDR3 spells CASSGARPGAGYGYTF. The DNA of the CDR3 is TGTGCCAGCAGCGGGGCCCGGCCTGGGGCGGGCTATGGCTACACCTTC.

The V call is TRBV7-6, the J call TRBJ2-7; 11 nucleotides match TRBD1. The V gene end was trimmed by 3 bases and the J gene end by 4 bases; junction bases not matched to a gene: 5. This CDR3 region has 15 residues. From germline, CDR1 is SGHVS and CDR2 FNYEAQ. CDR3 region: CASSLGQGGLYEQYF. The CDR3 bases are TGTGCCAGCAGCTTGGGACAGGGGGGTTTGTACGAGCAGTACTTC.

The chain employs TRBV2 and TRBJ1-5; no reliable D call. Trimming pared 2 bases from V and 3 bases from J, leaving 14 bases between. The germline V gene encodes CDR1 SNHLY and CDR2 FYNNEI. This CDR3 spans 16 amino acids. This chain's CDR3 is CASSEQSPRYNQPQHF. The CDR3 nucleotides read TGTGCCAGCAGTGAACAGAGTCCCAGATACAATCAGCCCCAGCATTTT.

This clone has only a few counts. This CDR3 is also generated by other DNA sequences in the sample. This chain connects TRBV11-2 to TRBJ1-2, with 9 bases matching TRBD1. This CDR3 comprises 15 residues. Germline CDR1 is SGHAT and CDR2 is FQNNGV. V lost 1 base to trimming and J lost 4 bases; unmatched junction nucleotides: 4. CDR3 sequence: CASSLGTGGVYGYTF. CDR3 in DNA: TGTGCCAGCAGCTTAGGCACAGGGGGCGTCTATGGCTACACCTTC.

The V call is TRBV30, the J call TRBJ2-2; a weak D match, TRBD1 (7 bases). Per germline, CDR1 GTSNPN and CDR2 SVGIG (reference sequence). This CDR3 has 14 amino acids. The germline V and J ends were trimmed by 4 bases and 4 bases, with 13 bases remaining between them. The CDR3 protein is CAWTGGSGTGELFF. CDR3 DNA: TGTGCCTGGACAGGGGGGAGTGGCACCGGGGAGCTGTTTTTT.